In this sample, the clone carrying this T cell receptor (beta chain) turned up a few times. TCRdb ran MiXCR on the PCR reads and lists one entry per CDR3 protein. The sample holds approximately 80,000 distinct CDR3 sequences, under 65% seen once. This entry belongs to a study of CDR3 diversity in severe acne. V was shortened by 5 bases and J by 7 bases, with 11 bases between the two germline ends. This CDR3 has 12 residues. Sequencing input: blood. The sequence derives from a male donor in good health, without acne. This chain links TRBV12-3 or TRBV12-4 with TRBJ1-2, with D perhaps matching TRBD1 (6 bases). The CDR3, as DNA: TGTGCCAGCAGTGGACAGCGGTCTGGCTACACCTTC. This encodes CASSGQRSGYTF.